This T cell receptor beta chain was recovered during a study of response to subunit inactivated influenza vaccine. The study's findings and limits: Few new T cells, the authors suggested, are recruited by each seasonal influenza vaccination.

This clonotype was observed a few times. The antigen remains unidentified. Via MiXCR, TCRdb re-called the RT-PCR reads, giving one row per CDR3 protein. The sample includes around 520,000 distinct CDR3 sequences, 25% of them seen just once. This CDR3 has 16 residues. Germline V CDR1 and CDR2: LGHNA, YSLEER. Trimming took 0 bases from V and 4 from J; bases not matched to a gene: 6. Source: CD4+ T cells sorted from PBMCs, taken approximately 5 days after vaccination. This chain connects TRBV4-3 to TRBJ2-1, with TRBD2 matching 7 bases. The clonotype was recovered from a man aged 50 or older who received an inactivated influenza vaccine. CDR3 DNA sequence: TGCGCCAGCAGCCAAGATTCTGGCGGGAGATACAATGAGCAGTTCTTC. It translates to CASSQDSGGRYNEQFF.